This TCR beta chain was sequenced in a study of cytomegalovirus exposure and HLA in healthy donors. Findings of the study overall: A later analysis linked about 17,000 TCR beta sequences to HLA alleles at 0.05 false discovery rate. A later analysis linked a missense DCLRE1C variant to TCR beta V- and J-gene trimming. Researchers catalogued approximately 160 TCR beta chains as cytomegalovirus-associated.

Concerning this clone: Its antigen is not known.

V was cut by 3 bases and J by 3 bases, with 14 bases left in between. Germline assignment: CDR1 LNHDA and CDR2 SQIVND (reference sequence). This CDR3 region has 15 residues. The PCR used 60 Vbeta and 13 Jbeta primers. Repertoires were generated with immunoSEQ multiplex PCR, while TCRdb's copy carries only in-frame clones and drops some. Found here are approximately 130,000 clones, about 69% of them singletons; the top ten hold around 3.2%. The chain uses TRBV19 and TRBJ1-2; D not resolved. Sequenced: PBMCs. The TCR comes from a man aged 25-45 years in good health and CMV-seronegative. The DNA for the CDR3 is TGTGCCAGTAGTATCTCGAAGACGGACTACTATGGCTACACCTTC. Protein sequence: CASSISKTDYYGYTF.